The entry below gives a single T cell receptor (beta chain) sequence along with its context. What this receptor recognizes is not known. No qualities accompany the bases; no much larger clone lies one base away. The entry originates in a study of shared clonotypes between healthy human individuals (TCRdb year 2020). For the wider study: The cohort included three men and a couple of women between 18 and 49 years of age. Different laboratories and diverse techniques were used to prepare libraries and sequence TCR repertoires, to increase sequencing depth and limit assay-specific biases. To estimate repertoire size and how much clonotypes are shared between individuals, the study performed deep sequencing of blood TCR repertoires from a handful of healthy adults. For each donor, CD4 naive and CD4 memory were each run on three plates, CD8 naive on two plates, and CD8 memory on one plate. Between about 0.85 and 10 billion PBMCs per donor were obtained by leukapheresis. The paper as a whole reports these results and caveats: Compared with non-shared clonotypes, clonotypes shared by all four sorted-subset donors had higher generation probabilities. Sharing across a few donors was observed for approximately 4.6% of naive CD4, 3.5% of naive CD8, about 2.3% of memory CD4, and roughly 0.43% of memory CD8 clonotypes. Even with the large sequencing depth, rarefaction of the sorted-subset datasets indicated that sequencing was incomplete. The genetic and exposure-history diversity represented was limited by the small number of donors. Larger estimated clonotype richness was generally found for naive subsets than for memory subsets. Pairwise subsampling led to the expectation that sequencing depth would affect the degree of clonotype sharing among donors. Sampling was restricted to blood, and TCR repertoires in tissues likely differ from the TCR repertoires found in blood.

Healthy HIV-negative adults with no recently reported acute infections or vaccinations were included as donors. Every donor was a Caucasian adult residing in Nashville, Tennessee, USA. CD4+ T cells were enriched by magnetic negative selection; naive cells were then positively selected on CD45RA, and the negative fraction formed the memory subset. Blood was obtained by leukapheresis, after which PBMCs were separated by Ficoll-Histopaque density gradient centrifugation and cryopreserved in liquid nitrogen vapor phase. Analytical flow cytometry was used to check the purity and quantity of every magnetically sorted T cell population. Genomic DNA was isolated from each sorted fraction and quantified by UV absorbance on a Nanodrop 2000c. Cut back by 4 bases and 5 bases, the V and J ends lie 11 bases apart. CDR1 and CDR2 are read off the germline V gene as KGHSH and LQKENI. Inclusive of the bounding cysteine and phenylalanine, the CDR3 is 13 residues long. Solely the CDR3 DNA is kept, with 39 bases framed from the first base.

TCR CDR3 regions were amplified from genomic DNA by multiplex PCR using the deep immunoSEQ assay. Extracted genomic DNA from each cell subset was distributed evenly across all wells of several immunoSEQ 96-well plates, and each plate was treated as a replicate. Each replicate PCR for sorted subsets received about 0.2 ug genomic DNA, equal to 28,000 or so T cell genomes. The purified libraries were quantified using a Qubit 3.0 fluorometer, sized with a Bioanalyzer 2100, and then quantified again using the KAPA Library Quantification kit. A separate single-read 150-cycle Illumina NextSeq 550 flow cell was used to sequence each immunoSEQ 96-well plate. The authors processed their data as follows. Because only junctional sequences without quality scores were contained in the immunoSEQ output, filtering matching that applied to full-length reads could not be performed. To assign V/J genes and CDR3, sequences were annotated using PyIR, a Python wrapper for IgBLAST v1.9, with IMGT germline references. Any read was removed if the V/J assignment was weak (E-value above 1e-6), the CDR3 was missing, or the read contained stop codons, out-of-frame junctions, or ambiguous translated residues. A V3J clonotype was defined by an identical inferred V gene, J gene, and CDR3 amino acid sequence. Percentage overlap between repertoires was computed as shared unique clonotypes divided by the size of the smaller repertoire. Richness of each repertoire was evaluated using RTK rarefaction, the Chao1 estimator, and Recon v2.1 estimates of unobserved clonotypes. OLGA was used to compute generation probabilities for all TCRbeta clonotypes that the gDNA method yielded from a handful of donors. This immuneACCESS table, as held by TCRdb, lists in-frame sequences with V and J called but not all clones. Of the missing ones, under half trace to an unresolved V gene in checked studies; the others have no known cause. Clone size and the V and J calls come from that table; the DNA yielded D and trimming. This sample holds some 2,000,000 clones; about 95% were observed only once. The ten largest clones capture about 0.13% of the sample.

The source is a man younger than 30 in good health. The chain employs TRBV18 and TRBJ2-5; a weak D assignment points to TRBD2 (5 bases agree). The sample comprised naive CD4+ T cells sorted from blood. The cell subset or site label here, explained by the study, means: CD45RA+ positively selected. The CDR3 region: CASSLISAETQYF. The DNA sequence reads TGTGCCAGCTCACTCATTAGCGCGGAGACCCAGTACTTC.